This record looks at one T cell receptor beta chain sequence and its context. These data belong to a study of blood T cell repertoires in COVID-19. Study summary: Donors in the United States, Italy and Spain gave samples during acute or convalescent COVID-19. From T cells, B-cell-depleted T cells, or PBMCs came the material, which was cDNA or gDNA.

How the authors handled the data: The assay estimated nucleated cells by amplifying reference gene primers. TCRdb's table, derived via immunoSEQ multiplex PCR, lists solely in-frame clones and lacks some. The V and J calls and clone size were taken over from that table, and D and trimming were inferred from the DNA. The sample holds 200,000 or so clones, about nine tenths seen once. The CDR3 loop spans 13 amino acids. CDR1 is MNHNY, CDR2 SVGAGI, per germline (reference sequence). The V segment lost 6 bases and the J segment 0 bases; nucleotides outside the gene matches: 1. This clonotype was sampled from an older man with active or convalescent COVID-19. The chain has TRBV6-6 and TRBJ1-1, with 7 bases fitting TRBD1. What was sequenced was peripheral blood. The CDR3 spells CASRGQMNTEAFF. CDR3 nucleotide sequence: TGTGCCAGCAGGGGACAGATGAACACTGAAGCTTTCTTT.